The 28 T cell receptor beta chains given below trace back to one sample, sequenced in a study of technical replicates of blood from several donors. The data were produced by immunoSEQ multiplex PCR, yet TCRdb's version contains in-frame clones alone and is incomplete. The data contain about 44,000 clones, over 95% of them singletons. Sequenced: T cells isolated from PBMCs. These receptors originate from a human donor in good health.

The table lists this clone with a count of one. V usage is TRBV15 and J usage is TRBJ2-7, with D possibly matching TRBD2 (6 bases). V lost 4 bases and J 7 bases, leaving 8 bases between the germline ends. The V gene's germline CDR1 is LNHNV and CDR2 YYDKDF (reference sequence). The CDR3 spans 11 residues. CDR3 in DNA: TGTGCCACCAGCAAAGGGAGGGAGCAGTACTTC. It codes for CATSKGREQYF.

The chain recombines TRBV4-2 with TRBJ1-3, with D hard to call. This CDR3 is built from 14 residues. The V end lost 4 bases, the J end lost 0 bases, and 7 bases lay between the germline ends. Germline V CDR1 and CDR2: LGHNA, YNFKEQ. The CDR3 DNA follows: TGTGCCAGCAGCCCAGGTTTCTCTGGAAACACCATATATTTT. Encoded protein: CASSPGFSGNTIYF.

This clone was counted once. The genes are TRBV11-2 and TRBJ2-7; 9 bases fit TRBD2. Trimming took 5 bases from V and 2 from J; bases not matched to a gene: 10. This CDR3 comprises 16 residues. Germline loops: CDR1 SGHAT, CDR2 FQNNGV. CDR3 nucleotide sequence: TGTGCCAGCAGCCCAATGTCCGGCGGGAGGGCCTACGAGCAGTACTTC. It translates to CASSPMSGGRAYEQYF.

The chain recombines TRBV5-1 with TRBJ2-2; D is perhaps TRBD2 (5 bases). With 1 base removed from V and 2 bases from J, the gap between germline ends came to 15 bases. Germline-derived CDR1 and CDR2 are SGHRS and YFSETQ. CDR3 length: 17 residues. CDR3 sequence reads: CASSLTGRFENTGELFF. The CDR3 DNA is TGCGCCAGCAGCTTGACGGGAAGGTTCGAAAACACCGGGGAGCTGTTTTTT. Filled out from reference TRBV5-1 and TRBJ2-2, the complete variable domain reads KAGVTQTPRYLIKTRGQQVTLSCSPISGHRSVSWYQQTPGQGLQFLFEYFSETQRNKGNFPGRFSGRQFSNSRSEMNVSTLELGDSALYLCASSLTGRFENTGELFFGEGSRLTVL.

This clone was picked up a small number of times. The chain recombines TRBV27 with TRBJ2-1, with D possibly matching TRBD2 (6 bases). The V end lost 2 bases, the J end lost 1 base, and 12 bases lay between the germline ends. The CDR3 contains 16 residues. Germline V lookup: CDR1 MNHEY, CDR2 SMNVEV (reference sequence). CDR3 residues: CASSLSSGLSYNEQFF. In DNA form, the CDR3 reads TGTGCCAGCAGTTTAAGTAGCGGTCTTTCCTACAATGAGCAGTTCTTC.

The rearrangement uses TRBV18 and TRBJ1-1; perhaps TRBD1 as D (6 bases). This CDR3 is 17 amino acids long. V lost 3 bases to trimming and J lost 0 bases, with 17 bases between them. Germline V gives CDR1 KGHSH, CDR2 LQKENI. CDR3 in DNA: TGTGCCAGCTCACCCCTAGGGGGACGACTCATGAACACTGAAGCTTTCTTT. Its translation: CASSPLGGRLMNTEAFF.

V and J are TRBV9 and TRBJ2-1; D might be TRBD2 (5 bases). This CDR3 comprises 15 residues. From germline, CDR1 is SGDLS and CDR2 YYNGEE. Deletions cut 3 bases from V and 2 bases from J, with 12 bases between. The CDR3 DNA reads TGTGCCAGCAGCGCCGAGGGAGAAGCCTACAATGAGCAGTTCTTC. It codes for CASSAEGEAYNEQFF.

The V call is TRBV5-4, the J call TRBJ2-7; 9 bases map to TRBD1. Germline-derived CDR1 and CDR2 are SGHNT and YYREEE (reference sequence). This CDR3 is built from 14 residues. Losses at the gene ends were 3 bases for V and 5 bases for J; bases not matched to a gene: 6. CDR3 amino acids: CASSWRQGDHEQYF. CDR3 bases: TGTGCCAGCAGCTGGCGACAGGGGGACCACGAGCAGTACTTC.

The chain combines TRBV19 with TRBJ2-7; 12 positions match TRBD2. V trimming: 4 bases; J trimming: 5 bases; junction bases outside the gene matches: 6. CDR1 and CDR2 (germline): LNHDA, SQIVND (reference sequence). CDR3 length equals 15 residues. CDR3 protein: CASSSLAGGPDEQYF. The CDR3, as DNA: TGTGCCAGTAGTAGTCTAGCGGGAGGGCCGGACGAGCAGTACTTC.

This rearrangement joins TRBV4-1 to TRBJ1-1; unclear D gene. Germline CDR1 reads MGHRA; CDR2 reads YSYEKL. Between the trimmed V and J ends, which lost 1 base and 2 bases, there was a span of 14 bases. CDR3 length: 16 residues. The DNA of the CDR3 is TGCGCCAGCAGCCAAGCGCCTACTAAGAGCAACACTGAAGCTTTCTTT. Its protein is CASSQAPTKSNTEAFF.

In DNA form, the CDR3 reads TGTGCCAGCTCCCAGGGGACTAGCAACTACGAGCAGTACTTC. Its protein product is CASSQGTSNYEQYF. The rearrangement joins TRBV18 to TRBJ2-7; TRBD2 matches 9 bases. The CDR3 is 14 amino acids. Germline V lookup: CDR1 KGHSH, CDR2 LQKENI. The ends lost 6 bases at V and 3 bases at J; junction bases unmatched: 6.

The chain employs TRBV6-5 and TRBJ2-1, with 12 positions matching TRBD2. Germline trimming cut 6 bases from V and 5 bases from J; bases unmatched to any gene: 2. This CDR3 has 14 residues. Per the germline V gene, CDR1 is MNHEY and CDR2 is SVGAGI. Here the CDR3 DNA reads TGTGCCAGCAGAACTAGCGGGAGGAACAATGAGCAGTTCTTC. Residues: CASRTSGRNNEQFF.

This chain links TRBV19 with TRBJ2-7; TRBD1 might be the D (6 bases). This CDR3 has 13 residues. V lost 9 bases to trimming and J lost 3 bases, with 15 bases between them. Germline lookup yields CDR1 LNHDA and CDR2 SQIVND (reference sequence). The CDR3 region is CASSSGHLYEQYF. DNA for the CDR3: TGTGCCAGCAGCTCGGGACACCTCTACGAGCAGTACTTC.

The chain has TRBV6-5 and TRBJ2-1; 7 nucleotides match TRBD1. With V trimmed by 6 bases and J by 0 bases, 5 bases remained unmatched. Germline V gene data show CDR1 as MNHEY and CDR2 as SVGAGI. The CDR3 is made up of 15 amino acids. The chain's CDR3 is CASSRTGDSYNEQFF. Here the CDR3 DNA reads TGTGCCAGCAGCAGAACAGGGGACTCCTACAATGAGCAGTTCTTC.

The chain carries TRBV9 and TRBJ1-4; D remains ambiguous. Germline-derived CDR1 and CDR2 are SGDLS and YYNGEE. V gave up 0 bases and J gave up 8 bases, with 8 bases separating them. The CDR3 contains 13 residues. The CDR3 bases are TGTGCCAGCAGCGTAGGTCCCCAGGAAAAACTGTTTTTT. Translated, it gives CASSVGPQEKLFF. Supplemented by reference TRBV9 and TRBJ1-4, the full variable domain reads DSGVTQTPKHLITATGQRVTLRCSPRSGDLSVYWYQQSLDQGLQFLIQYYNGEERAKGNILERFSAQQFPDLHSELNLSSLELGDSALYFCASSVGPQEKLFFGSGTQLSVL.

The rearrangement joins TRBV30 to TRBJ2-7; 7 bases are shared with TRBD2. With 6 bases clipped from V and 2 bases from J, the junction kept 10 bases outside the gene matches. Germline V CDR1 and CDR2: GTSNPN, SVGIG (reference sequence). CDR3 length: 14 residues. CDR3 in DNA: TGTGCCTGTGGGAGGGGAGCGGGCCCCTACGAGCAGTACTTC. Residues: CACGRGAGPYEQYF.

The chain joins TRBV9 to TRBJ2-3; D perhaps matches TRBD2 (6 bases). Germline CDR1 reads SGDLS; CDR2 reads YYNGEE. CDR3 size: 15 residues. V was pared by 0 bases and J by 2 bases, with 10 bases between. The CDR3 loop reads CASSVVAAYTDTQYF. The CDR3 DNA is TGTGCCAGCAGCGTAGTAGCGGCATACACAGATACGCAGTATTTT. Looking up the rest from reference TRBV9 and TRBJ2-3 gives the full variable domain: DSGVTQTPKHLITATGQRVTLRCSPRSGDLSVYWYQQSLDQGLQFLIQYYNGEERAKGNILERFSAQQFPDLHSELNLSSLELGDSALYFCASSVVAAYTDTQYFGPGTRLTVL.

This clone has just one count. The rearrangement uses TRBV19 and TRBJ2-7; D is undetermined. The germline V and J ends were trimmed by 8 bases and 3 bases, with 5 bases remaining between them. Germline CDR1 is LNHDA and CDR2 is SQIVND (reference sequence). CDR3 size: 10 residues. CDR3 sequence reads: CASGDYEQYF. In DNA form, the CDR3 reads TGTGCCAGTGGAGACTACGAGCAGTACTTC.

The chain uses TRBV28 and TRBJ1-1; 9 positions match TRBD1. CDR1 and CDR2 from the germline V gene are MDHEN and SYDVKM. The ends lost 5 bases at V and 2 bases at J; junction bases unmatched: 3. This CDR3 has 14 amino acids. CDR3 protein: CASSPDRGNTEAFF. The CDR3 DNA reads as TGTGCCAGCAGTCCGGACAGGGGTAACACTGAAGCTTTCTTT.

CDR3 DNA sequence: TGTGCCAGCAGTTTAGGACTAGCGGGAGGCAATGAGCAGTTCTTC. This sequence encodes CASSLGLAGGNEQFF. The rearrangement links TRBV27 to TRBJ2-1; 14 positions match TRBD2. In germline, CDR1 is MNHEY, CDR2 SMNVEV (reference sequence). After removal of 2 bases from V and 6 bases from J, the junction contained 0 bases not matched to a gene. CDR3 length: 15 amino acids.

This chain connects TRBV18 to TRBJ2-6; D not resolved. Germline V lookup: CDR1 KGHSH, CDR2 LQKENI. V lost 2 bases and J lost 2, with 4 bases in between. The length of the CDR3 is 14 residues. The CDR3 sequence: CASSPGPGANVLTF. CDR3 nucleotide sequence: TGTGCCAGCTCACCAGGGCCTGGGGCCAACGTCCTGACTTTC.

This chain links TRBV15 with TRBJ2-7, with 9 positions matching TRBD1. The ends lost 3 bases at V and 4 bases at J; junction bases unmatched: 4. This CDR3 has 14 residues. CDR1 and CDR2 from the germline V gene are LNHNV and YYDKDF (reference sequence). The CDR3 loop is CATSRPGQGYEQYF. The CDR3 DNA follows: TGTGCCACCAGCAGGCCGGGACAGGGTTACGAGCAGTACTTC.

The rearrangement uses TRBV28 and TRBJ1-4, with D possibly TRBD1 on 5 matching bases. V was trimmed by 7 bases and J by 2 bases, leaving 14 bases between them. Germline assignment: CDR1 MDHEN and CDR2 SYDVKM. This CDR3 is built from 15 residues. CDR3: CASTASGGTNEKLFF. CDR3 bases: TGTGCCAGCACCGCCTCGGGGGGGACTAATGAAAAACTGTTTTTT.

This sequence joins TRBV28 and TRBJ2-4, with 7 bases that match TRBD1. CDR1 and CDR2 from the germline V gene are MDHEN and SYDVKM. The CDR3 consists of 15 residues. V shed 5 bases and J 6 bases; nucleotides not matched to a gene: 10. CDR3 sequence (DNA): TGTGCCAGCAGTCCCACCGACAGGGATGGAAACATTCAGTACTTC. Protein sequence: CASSPTDRDGNIQYF. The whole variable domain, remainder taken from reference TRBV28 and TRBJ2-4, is DVKVTQSSRYLVKRTGEKVFLECVQDMDHENMFWYRQDPGLGLRLIYFSYDVKMKEKGDIPEGYSVSREKKERFSLILESASTNQTSMYLCASSPTDRDGNIQYFGAGTRLSVL.

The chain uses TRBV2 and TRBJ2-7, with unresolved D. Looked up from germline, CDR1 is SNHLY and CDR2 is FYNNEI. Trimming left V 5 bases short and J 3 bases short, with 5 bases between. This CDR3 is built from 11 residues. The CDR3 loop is CASSSGYEQYF. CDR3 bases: TGTGCCAGCAGTTCAGGCTACGAGCAGTACTTC.

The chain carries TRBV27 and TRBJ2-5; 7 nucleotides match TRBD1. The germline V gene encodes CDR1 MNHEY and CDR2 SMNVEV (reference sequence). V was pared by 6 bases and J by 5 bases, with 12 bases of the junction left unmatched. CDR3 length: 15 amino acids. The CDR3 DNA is TGTGCCAGCAGCCCTCGCCCAGGGGGATATGAGACCCAGTACTTC. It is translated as CASSPRPGGYETQYF.

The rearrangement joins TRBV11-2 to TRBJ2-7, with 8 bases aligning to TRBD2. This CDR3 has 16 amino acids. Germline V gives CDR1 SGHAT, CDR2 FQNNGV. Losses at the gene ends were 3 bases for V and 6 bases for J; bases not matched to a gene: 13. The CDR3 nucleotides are TGTGCCAGCAGCTTTGAGCGTAATAGCGGGATTGGCGAGCAGTACTTC. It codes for CASSFERNSGIGEQYF.

The CDR3 DNA reads as TGTGCCAGCAGTTTCGGAGGCACAGATACGCAGTATTTT. As protein: CASSFGGTDTQYF. V and J are TRBV27 and TRBJ2-3; no clear D gene. The length of the CDR3 is 13 residues. Germline lookup yields CDR1 MNHEY and CDR2 SMNVEV (reference sequence). With 3 bases removed from V and 1 base from J, the gap between germline ends came to 5 bases.